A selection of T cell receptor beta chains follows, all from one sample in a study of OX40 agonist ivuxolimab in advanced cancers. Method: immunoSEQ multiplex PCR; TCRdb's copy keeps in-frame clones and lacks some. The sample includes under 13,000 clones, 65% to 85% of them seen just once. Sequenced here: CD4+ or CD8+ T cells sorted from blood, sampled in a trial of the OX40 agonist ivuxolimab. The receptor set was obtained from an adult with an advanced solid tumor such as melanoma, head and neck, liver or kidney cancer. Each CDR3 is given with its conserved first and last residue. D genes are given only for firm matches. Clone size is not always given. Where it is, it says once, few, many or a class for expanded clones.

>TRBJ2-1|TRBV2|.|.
TGTGCCAGCAAGGCTGGGGAGCAGTTCTTC
CASKAGEQFF
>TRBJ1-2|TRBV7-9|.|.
TGTGCCAGGCGGAGGGGGGGCAACTATGGCTACACCTTC
CARRRGGNYGYTF
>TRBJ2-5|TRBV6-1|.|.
TGTGCCAGGCCGGGGACCCAGTACTTC
CARPGTQYF
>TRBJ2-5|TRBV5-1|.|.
TGCGCCAGCAGCTTCGGTGAGACCCAGTACTTC
CASSFGETQYF
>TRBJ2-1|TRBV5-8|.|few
TGTGCCAGCAGCTTGCTACAACCTTACAATGAGCAGTTCTTC
CASSLLQPYNEQFF
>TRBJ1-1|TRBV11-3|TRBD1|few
TGTGCCAGCAGCTGGGGACAGGGGCTGAACACTGAAGCTTTCTTT
CASSWGQGLNTEAFF
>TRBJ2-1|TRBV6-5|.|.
TGTGCCAGCAGTTTTGGCGGAATGAAGAATGAGCAGTTCTTC
CASSFGGMKNEQFF
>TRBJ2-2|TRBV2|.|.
TGTGCCAGCAGGGGGGGAGTTACCGGGGAGCTGTTTTTT
CASRGGVTGELFF
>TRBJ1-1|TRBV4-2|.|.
TGTGCCAGCAGCCAAGTCTGGGGGGCGAACACTGAAGCTTTCTTT
CASSQVWGANTEAFF
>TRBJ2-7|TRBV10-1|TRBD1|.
TGCGCCAGCAGTGACTTCCGGACAGGGGGCTACGAGCAGTACTTC
CASSDFRTGGYEQYF
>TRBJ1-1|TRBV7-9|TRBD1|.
TGTGCCAGCAGCCCAGTAGGGGGCGAAGCTTTCTTT
CASSPVGGEAFF
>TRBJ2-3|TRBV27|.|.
TGTGCCACCCACGGGGGACCAGATACGCAGTATTTT
CATHGGPDTQYF
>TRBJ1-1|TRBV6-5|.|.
TGTGCCAGCAGTTTTCTTAACCCCACAGGCTACTTTGAGGCTTTCTTT
CASSFLNPTGYFEAFF
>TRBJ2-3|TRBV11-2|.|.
TGTGCCAGCAGCTTAGGGAGGAGGGGGGGCACAGATACGCAGTATTTT
CASSLGRRGGTDTQYF
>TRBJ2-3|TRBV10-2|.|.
TGCGCCAGCTCAGACCCACAGATACGCGGCTTAACGCAGTATTTT
CASSDPQIRGLTQYF
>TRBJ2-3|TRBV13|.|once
TGTGCCAGCAGCTTACAGGCTTTTAGCACAGATACGCAGTATTTT
CASSLQAFSTDTQYF
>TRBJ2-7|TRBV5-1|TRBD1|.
TGCGCCAGCAGCTTGGGGACAGGTTATGAGCAGTACTTC
CASSLGTGYEQYF
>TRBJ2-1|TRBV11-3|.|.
TGTGCCAGCAGCCCGGGCAGTCAGCTGTTCTTC
CASSPGSQLFF
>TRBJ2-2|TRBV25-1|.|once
TGTGCCAGCAGTGAATCTCGAGGCCCCGGGGAGCTGTTTTTT
CASSESRGPGELFF
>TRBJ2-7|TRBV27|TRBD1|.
TGTGCCAGCAGTAGGGGCGGGACAGGGGCCTACGAGCAGTACTTC
CASSRGGTGAYEQYF
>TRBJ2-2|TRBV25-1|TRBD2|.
TGTGCCAGCAGTGAAGAGCGACTACTAGCGGGATGGGGGGAGCTGTTTTTT
CASSEERLLAGWGELFF
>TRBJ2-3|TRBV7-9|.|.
TGTGCCAGCAGCCTCGACAGGAACACAGATACGCAGTATTTT
CASSLDRNTDTQYF
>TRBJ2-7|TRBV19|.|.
TGTGCCAGTAGTATCCGGCCGTACTACGAGCAGTACTTC
CASSIRPYYEQYF
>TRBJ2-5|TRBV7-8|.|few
TGTGCCAGCAGCTGGGGGGCGGTAAGCCAAGAGACCCAGTACTTC
CASSWGAVSQETQYF
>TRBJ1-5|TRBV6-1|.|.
TGTGCCAGCAGTGAAACCAGAAATAGCAATCAGCCCCAGCATTTT
CASSETRNSNQPQHF
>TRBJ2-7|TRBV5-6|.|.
TGTGCCAGCAGCCCAGGGGGGGACCCGAACGGGTGTGAGCAGTACTTC
CASSPGGDPNGCEQYF
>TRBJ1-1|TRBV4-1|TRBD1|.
TGCGCCAGCAGCCAAGGGGACAGGGAAGCTTTCTTT
CASSQGDREAFF
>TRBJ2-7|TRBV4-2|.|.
TGTGCCAGCAGCCAAGTCTTCGGGGGAGTGAACGAGCAGTACTTC
CASSQVFGGVNEQYF
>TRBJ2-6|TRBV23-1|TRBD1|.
TGCGCCAGCAGAATTCCCGGACAGGTCAGCTCTGGGGCCAACGTCCTGACTTTC
CASRIPGQVSSGANVLTF
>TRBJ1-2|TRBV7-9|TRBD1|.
TGTGCCAGCAGTCTTACAGGGGGCTTTGAGGACTATGGCTACACCTTC
CASSLTGGFEDYGYTF
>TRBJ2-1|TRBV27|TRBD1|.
TGTGCCAGCAGTACAGGGGGCGCTCTACGGTTGGGGCAGTTCTTC
CASSTGGALRLGQFF
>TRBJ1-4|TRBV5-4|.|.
TGTGCCAGCAGCGGGGACGGTCATACAGAAAAACTGTTTTTT
CASSGDGHTEKLFF
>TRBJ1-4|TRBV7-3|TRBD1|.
TGTGCCAGCAGCTTCGACAGGGCGAATGAAAAACTGTTTTTT
CASSFDRANEKLFF
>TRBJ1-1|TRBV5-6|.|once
TGTGCCAGCAGCTTTGGCAGGCTTGCTTTCTTT
CASSFGRLAFF
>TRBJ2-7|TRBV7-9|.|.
TGTGCCAGCAGCTTAGGAGACCCCTACTACGAGCAGTACTTC
CASSLGDPYYEQYF
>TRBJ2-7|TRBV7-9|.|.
TGTGCCAGCAGCTTAGGCAAGGGCTACGAGCAGTACTTC
CASSLGKGYEQYF
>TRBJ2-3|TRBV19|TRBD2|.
TGTGCCAGTAGCCCTAGCGGGGGGGCCGCAGATACGCAGTATTTT
CASSPSGGAADTQYF
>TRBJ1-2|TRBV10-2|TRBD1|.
TGTGCCATCAGCCTCGGGACAGCTAACTATGGCTACACCTTC
CAISLGTANYGYTF
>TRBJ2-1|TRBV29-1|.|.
TGCAGCCTTGAGACAGCGAATGAGCAGTTCTTC
CSLETANEQFF
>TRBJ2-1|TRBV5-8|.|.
TGTGCCAGCAGCTTAGGCGGGGTCCTTGCCAATGAGCAGTTCTTC
CASSLGGVLANEQFF
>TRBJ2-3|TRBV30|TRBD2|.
TGTGCCTGGAGTGTATGGGGGACTAGCGGGGGCCTCCCTTCAGATACGCAGTATTTT
CAWSVWGTSGGLPSDTQYF
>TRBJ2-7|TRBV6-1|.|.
TGTGCCAGCGCCTTGGGATCTTTCTCCTACGAGCAGTACTTC
CASALGSFSYEQYF
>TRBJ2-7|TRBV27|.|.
TGTGCCAGCAGTCTAGGGAAAGGCTACGAGCAGTACTTC
CASSLGKGYEQYF
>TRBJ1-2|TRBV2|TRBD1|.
TGTGCCAGCAGTGACCGGGGACAGAGTCTTAACTATGGCTACACCTTC
CASSDRGQSLNYGYTF
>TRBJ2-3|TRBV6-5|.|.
TGTGCCAGCAGTTACCCGTGGGAGACGCAGTATTTT
CASSYPWETQYF